This T cell receptor (beta chain) was found in a study of T cell clusters in autoimmune cytopenias. TRB was amplified by touch-down multiplex PCR, primer pools A and B combined. From the multiplex PCR reads, TCRdb lists one entry per CDR3 protein and no DNA. The specimen's table records under 8,500 distinct CDR3 sequences. Germline V lookup: CDR1 LNHDA, CDR2 SQIVND (reference sequence). This CDR3 has 15 amino acids. Its frequency marks this clonotype as medium-sized. Each sample's input was around 250 ng genomic DNA, 35,000 to 40,000 genome equivalents. These records were also assigned to another study, of T cell repertoires in aging, cancer and after chemotherapy.

This receptor was obtained from a human donor in good health. Sequencing input: peripheral blood. The genes are TRBV19 and TRBJ2-5; TCRdb indicates TRBD2, and absent DNA this call remains unverified. The CDR3 sequence is CASSHAVQAGETQYF.